This T cell receptor beta chain was recovered during a study of T-cell memory formation after mild COVID-19. Findings of the study overall: Cross-reactive memory apparently joined, as some responding clones appeared in pre-infection memory.

From germline, CDR1 is SGHVS and CDR2 FQNEAQ. This CDR3 is 15 amino acids long. V lost 2 bases and J 7 bases, leaving 18 bases between the germline ends. This clonotype was seen many times. Its antigen is undetermined. Each CDR3 protein gets one entry after TCRdb re-called the 5' RACE reads with MiXCR. Of roughly 620,000 distinct CDR3 sequences in the sample, about 20% were seen once. Sequencing was done on a sample of PBMCs or a T cell subset sorted from them (not recorded which). The source of this sequence is an adult woman who had mild COVID-19 (a few samples of this study predate the infection). Cell type and time point are not known. The chain uses TRBV7-8 and TRBJ2-7; D possibly corresponds to TRBD1 (5 bases). The CDR3 here is CASSLFETQGGEQYF. CDR3 nucleotides: TGTGCCAGCAGCTTATTTGAGACGCAGGGTGGAGAGCAGTACTTC.